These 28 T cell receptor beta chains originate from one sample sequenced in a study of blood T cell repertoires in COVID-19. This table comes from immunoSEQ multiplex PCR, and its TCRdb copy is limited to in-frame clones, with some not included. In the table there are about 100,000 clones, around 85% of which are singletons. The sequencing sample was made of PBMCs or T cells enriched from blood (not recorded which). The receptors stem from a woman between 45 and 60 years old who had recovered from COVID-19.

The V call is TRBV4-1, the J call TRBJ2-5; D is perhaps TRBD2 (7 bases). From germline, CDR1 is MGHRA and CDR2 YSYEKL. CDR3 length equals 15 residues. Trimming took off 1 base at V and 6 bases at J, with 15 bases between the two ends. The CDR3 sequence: CASSQGMGGPQTQYF. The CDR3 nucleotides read TGCGCCAGCAGCCAAGGGATGGGGGGGCCTCAGACCCAGTACTTC.

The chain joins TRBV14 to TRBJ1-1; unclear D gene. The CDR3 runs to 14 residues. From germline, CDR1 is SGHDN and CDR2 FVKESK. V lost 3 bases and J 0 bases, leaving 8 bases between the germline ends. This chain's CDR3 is CASSHPGMNTEAFF. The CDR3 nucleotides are TGTGCCAGCAGCCATCCAGGCATGAACACTGAAGCTTTCTTT.

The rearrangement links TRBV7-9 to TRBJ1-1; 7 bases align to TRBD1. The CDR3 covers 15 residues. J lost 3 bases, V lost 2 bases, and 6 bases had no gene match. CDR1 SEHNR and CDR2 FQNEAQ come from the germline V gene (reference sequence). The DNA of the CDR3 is TGTGCCAGCAGCTTATATGGCAGGGGGGACACTGAAGCTTTCTTT. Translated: CASSLYGRGDTEAFF.

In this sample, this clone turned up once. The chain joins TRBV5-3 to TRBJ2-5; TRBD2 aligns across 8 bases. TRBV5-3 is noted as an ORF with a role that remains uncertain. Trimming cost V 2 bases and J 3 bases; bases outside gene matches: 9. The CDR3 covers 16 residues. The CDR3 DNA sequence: TGTGCCAGAAGCTTCATCGGGTGGCGGGAGGAAGAGACCCAGTACTTC. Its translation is CARSFIGWREEETQYF.

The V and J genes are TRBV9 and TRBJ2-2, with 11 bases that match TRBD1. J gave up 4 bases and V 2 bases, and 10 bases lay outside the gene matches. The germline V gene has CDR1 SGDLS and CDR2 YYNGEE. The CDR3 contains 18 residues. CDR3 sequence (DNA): TGTGCCAGCAGCGTCGGACAGGGGGCTATCTTGGGCACCGGGGAGCTGTTTTTT. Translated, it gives CASSVGQGAILGTGELFF.

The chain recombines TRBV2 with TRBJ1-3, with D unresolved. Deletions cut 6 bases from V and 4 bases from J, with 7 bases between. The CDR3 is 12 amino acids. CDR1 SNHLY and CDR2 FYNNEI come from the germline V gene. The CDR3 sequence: CASRREGNTIYF. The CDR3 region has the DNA TGTGCCAGCAGGAGAGAAGGAAACACCATATATTTT.

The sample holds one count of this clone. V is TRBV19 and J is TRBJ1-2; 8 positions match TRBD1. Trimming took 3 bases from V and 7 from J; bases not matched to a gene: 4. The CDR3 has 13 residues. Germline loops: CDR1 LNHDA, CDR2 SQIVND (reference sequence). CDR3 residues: CASSIGQGGGYTF. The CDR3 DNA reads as TGTGCCAGTAGTATCGGACAGGGAGGTGGCTACACCTTC.

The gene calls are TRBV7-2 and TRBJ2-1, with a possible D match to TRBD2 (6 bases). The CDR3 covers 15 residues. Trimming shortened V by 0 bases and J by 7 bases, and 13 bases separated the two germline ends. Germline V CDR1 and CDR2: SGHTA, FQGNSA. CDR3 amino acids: CASSLAGGRGNEQFF. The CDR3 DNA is TGTGCCAGCAGCTTAGCCGGAGGCCGGGGGAATGAGCAGTTCTTC.

CDR3 protein: CASSLGADVKNIQYF. The CDR3 region has the DNA TGCGCCAGCAGCTTGGGGGCAGACGTTAAAAACATTCAGTACTTC. The genes are TRBV5-1 and TRBJ2-4; D is undetermined. CDR3 size: 15 residues. Germline V gives CDR1 SGHRS, CDR2 YFSETQ. Trimming removed 0 bases at V and 4 bases at J, with 11 bases between. Full variable domain (missing parts from reference TRBV5-1 and TRBJ2-4): KAGVTQTPRYLIKTRGQQVTLSCSPISGHRSVSWYQQTPGQGLQFLFEYFSETQRNKGNFPGRFSGRQFSNSRSEMNVSTLELGDSALYLCASSLGADVKNIQYFGAGTRLSVL.

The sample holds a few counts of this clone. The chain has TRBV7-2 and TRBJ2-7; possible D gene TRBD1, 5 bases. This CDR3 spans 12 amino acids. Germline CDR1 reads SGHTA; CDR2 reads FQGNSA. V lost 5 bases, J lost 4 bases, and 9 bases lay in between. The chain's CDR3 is CASSTQGYEQYF. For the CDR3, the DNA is TGTGCCAGCAGCACGCAGGGTTACGAGCAGTACTTC.

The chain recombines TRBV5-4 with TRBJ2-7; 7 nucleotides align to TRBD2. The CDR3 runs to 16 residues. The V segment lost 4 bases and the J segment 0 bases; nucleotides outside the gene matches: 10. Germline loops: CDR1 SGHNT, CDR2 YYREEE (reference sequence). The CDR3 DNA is TGTGCCAGCAGCCCCGCGGGCGGGAGCCTCTCCTACGAGCAGTACTTC. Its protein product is CASSPAGGSLSYEQYF.

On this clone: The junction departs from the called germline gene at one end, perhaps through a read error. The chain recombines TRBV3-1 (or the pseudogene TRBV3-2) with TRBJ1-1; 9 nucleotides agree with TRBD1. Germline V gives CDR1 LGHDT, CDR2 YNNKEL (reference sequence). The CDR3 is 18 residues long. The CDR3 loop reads CASRQGDRAAGLNTEAFF. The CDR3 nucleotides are TGTGCCAGCAGACAAGGGGACAGGGCCGCGGGTCTGAACACTGAAGCTTTCTTT.

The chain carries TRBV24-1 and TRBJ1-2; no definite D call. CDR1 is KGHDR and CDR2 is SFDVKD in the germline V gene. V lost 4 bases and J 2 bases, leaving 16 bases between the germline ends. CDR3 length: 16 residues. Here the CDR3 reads CATSDGTGRENYGYTF. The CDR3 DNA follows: TGTGCCACCAGTGACGGCACCGGGAGGGAAAACTATGGCTACACCTTC.

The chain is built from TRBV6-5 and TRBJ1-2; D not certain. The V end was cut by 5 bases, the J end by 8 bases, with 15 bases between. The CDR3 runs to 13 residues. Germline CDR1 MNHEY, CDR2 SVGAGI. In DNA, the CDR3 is TGTGCCAGCAGTAACCTTTTGGGAGAAGGCTACACCTTC. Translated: CASSNLLGEGYTF.

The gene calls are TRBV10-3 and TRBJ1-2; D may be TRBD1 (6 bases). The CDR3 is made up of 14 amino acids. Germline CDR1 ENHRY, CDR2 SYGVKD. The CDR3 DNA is TGTGCTACAGCGGGGGGCATCTTTAACTATGGCTACACCTTC. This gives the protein CATAGGIFNYGYTF.

The DNA of the CDR3 is TGTGCCTGGAGTGTACAGGGAATCGTCGGTAATTCACCCCTCCACTTT. It encodes CAWSVQGIVGNSPLHF. V usage is TRBV30 and J usage is TRBJ1-6; the D gene is possibly TRBD1 (6 bases). The CDR3 loop spans 16 amino acids. Per the germline V gene, CDR1 is GTSNPN and CDR2 is SVGIG (reference sequence). V was shortened by 0 bases and J by 6 bases, with 15 bases between the two germline ends.

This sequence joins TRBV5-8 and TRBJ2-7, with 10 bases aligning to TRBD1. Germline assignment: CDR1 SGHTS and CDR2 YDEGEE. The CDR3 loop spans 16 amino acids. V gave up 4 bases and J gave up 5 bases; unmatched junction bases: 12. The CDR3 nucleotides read TGTGCCAGCAGCAGATTGCCGGGACAGGGGATCCACGAGCAGTACTTC. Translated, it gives CASSRLPGQGIHEQYF.

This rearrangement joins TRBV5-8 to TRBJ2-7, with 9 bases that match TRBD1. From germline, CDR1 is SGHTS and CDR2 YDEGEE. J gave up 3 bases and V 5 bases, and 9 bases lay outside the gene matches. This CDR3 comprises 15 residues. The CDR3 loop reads CASRKTGTGSYEQYF. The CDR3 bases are TGTGCCAGCAGAAAAACCGGGACAGGGAGCTACGAGCAGTACTTC. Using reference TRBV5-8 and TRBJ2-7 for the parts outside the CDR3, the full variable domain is EAGVTQSPTHLIKTRGQQATLRCSPISGHTSVYWYQQALGLGLQFLLWYDEGEERNRGNFPPRFSGRQFPNYSSELNVNALELEDSALYLCASRKTGTGSYEQYFGPGTRLTVT.

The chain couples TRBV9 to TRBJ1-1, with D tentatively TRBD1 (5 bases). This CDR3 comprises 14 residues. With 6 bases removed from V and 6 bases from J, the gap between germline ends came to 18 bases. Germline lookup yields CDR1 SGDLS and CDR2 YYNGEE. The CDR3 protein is CASTSSGGVAEAFF. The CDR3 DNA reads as TGTGCCAGCACTTCAAGTGGGGGGGTTGCTGAAGCTTTCTTT.

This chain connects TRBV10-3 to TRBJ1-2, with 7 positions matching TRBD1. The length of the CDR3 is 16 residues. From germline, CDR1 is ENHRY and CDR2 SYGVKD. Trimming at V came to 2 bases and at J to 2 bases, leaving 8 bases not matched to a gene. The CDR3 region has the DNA TGTGCCATCAGTGAGGGGACCACGACAGGGAACTATGGCTACACCTTC. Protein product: CAISEGTTTGNYGYTF.

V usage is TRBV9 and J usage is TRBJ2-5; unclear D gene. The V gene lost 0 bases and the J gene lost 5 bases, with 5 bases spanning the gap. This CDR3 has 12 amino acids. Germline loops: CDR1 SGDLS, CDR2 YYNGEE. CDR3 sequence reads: CASSVDSETQYF. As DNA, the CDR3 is TGTGCCAGCAGCGTAGACTCTGAGACCCAGTACTTC.

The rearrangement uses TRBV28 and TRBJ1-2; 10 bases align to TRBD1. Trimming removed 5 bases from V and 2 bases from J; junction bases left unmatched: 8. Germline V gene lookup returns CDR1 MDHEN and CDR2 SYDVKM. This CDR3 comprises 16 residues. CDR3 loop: CASSLRTGGFNYGYTF. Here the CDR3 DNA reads TGTGCCAGCAGTCTGAGGACAGGGGGATTCAACTATGGCTACACCTTC.

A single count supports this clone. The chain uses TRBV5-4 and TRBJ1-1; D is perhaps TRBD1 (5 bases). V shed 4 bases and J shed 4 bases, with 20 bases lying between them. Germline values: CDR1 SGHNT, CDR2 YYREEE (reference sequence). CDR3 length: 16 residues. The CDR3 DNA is TGTGCCAGCAGCCCAAGTCCTCAGGGAGGAGGCACTGAAGCTTTCTTT. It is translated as CASSPSPQGGGTEAFF.

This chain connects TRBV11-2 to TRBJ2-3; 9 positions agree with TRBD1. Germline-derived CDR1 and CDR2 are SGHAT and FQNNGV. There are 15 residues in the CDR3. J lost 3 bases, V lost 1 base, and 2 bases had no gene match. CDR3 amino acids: CASSLVGQGTDTQYF. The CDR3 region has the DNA TGTGCCAGCAGCTTAGTAGGACAGGGGACAGATACGCAGTATTTT. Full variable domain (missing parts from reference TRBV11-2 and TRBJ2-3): EAGVAQSPRYKIIEKRQSVAFWCNPISGHATLYWYQQILGQGPKLLIQFQNNGVVDDSQLPKDRFSAERLKGVDSTLKIQPAKLEDSAVYLCASSLVGQGTDTQYFGPGTRLTVL.

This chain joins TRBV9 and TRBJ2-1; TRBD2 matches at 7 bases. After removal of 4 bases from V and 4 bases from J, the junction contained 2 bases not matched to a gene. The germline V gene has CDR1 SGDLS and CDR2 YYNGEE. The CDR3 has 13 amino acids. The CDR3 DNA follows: TGTGCCAGCAGCTCTAGCGGATACAATGAGCAGTTCTTC. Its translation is CASSSSGYNEQFF.

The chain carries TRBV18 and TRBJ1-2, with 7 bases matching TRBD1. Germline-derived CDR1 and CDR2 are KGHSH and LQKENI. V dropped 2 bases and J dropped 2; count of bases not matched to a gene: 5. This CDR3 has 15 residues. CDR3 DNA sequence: TGTGCCAGCTCACCAGCCGGGACAGCAAACTATGGCTACACCTTC. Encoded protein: CASSPAGTANYGYTF.

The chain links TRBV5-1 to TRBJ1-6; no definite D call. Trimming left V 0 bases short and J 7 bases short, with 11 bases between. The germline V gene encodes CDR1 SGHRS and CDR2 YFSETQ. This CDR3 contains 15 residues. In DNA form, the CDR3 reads TGCGCCAGCAGCTTGGTTGGCCAGTTAAATTCACCCCTCCACTTT. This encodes CASSLVGQLNSPLHF.

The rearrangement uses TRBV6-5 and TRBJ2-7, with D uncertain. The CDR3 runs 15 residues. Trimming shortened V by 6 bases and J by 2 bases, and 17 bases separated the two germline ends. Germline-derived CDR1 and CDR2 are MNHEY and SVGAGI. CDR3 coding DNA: TGTGCCAGCAGCCCACACCGACATGAGACCTACGAGCAGTACTTC. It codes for CASSPHRHETYEQYF.